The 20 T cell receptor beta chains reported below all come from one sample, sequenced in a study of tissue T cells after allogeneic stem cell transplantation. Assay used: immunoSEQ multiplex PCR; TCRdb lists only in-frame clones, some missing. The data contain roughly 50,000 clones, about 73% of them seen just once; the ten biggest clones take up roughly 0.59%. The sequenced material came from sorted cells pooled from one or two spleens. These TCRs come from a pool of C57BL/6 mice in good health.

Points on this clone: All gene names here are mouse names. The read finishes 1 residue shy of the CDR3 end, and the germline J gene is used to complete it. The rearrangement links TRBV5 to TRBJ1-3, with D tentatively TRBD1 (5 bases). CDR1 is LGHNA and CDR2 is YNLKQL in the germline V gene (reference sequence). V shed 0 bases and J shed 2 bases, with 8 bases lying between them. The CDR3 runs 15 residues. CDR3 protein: CASSQDTRAGNTLYF. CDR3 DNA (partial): TGTGCCAGCAGCCAAGATACCAGGGCTGGAAATACGCTCTAT.

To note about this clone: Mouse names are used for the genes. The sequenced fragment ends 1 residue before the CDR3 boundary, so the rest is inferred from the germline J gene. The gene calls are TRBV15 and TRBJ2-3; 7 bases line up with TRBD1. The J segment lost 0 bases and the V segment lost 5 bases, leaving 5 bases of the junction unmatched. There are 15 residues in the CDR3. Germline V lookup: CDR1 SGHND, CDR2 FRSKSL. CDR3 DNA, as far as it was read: TGTGCCAGCAGTCCGGGACAGACTAGTGCAGAAACGCTGTAT. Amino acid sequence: CASSPGQTSAETLY. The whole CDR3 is CASSPGQTSAETLYF.

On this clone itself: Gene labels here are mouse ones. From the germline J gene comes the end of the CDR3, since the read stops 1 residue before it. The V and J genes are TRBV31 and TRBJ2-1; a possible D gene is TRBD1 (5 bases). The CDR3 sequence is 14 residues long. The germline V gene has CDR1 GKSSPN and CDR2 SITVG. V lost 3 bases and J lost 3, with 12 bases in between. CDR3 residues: CAWSLPGIYAEQFF. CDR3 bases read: TGTGCCTGGAGCCTCCCAGGGATCTATGCTGAGCAGTTC.

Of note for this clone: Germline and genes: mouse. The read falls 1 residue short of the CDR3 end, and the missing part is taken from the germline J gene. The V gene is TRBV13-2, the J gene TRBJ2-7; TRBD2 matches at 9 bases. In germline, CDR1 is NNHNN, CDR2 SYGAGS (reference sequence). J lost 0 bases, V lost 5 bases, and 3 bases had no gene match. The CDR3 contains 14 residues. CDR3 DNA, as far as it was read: TGTGCCAGCGGCACTGGGGGGAGCTCCTATGAACAGTAC. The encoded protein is CASGTGGSSYEQY. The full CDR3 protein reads CASGTGGSSYEQYF.

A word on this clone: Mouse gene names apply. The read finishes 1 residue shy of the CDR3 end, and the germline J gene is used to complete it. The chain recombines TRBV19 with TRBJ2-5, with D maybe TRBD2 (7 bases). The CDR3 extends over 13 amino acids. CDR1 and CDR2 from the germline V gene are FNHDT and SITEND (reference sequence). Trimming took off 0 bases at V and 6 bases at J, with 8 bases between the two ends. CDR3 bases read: TGTGCCAGCAGTATAGGGGGGGCGGACACCCAGTAC. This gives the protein CASSIGGADTQY. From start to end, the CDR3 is CASSIGGADTQYF.

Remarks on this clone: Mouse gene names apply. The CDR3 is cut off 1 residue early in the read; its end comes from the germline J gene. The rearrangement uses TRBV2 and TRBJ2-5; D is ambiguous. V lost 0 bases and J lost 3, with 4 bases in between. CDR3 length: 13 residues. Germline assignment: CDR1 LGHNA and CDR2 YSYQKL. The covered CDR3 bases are TGTGCCAGCAGCCAAGACAGTCAAGACACCCAGTAC. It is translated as CASSQDSQDTQY. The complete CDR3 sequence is CASSQDSQDTQYF.

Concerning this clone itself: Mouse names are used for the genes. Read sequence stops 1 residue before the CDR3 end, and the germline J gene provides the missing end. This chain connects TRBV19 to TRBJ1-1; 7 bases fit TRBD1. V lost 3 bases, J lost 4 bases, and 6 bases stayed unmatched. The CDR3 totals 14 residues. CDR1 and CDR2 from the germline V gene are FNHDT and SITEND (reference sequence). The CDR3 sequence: CASSTEGAGTEVFF. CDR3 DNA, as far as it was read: TGTGCCAGCAGTACTGAGGGGGCCGGCACAGAAGTCTTC.

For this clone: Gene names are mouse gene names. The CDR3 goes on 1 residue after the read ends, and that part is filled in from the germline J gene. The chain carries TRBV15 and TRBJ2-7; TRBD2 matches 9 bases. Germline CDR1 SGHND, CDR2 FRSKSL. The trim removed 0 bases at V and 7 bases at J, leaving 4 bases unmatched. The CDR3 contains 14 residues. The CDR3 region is CASSLAGGAGEQYF. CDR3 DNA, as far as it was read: TGTGCCAGCAGTTTAGCTGGGGGGGCTGGAGAACAGTAC.

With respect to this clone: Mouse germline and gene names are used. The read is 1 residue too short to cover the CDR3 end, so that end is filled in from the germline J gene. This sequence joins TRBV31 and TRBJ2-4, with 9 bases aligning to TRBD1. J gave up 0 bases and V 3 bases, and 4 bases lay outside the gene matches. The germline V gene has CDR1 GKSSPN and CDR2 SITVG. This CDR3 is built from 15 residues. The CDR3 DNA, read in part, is TGTGCCTGGAGGCTGACAGGGGGTAGTCAAAACACCTTGTAC. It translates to CAWRLTGGSQNTLY. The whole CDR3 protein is CAWRLTGGSQNTLYF. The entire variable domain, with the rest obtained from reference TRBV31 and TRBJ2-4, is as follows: AQTIHQWPVAEIKAVGSPLSLGCTIKGKSSPNLYWYWQATGGTLQQLFYSITVGQVESVVQLNLSASRPKDDQFILSTEKLLLSHSGFYLCAWRLTGGSQNTLYFGAGTRLSVL.

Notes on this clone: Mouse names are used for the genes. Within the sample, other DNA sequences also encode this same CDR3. The CDR3 protein is CASSQGTGGYEQYF. The CDR3 bases that were read are TGTGCCAGCAGCCAAGGGACTGGGGGGTATGAACAGTAC. The rearrangement links TRBV5 to TRBJ2-7; 11 bases map to TRBD2. With the read ending 1 residue before the CDR3 end, the germline J gene is used to fill in that end. With 1 base clipped from V and 4 bases from J, the junction kept 0 bases outside the gene matches. The CDR3 is 14 amino acids. The germline V gene has CDR1 LGHNA and CDR2 YNLKQL (reference sequence).

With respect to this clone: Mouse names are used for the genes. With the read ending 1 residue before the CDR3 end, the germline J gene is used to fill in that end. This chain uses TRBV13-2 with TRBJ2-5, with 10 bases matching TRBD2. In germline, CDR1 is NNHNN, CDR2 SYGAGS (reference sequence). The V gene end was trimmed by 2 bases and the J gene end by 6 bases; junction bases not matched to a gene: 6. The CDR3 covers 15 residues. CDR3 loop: CASGEAGGALDTQYF. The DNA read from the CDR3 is TGTGCCAGCGGTGAGGCTGGGGGGGCGCTGGACACCCAGTAC.

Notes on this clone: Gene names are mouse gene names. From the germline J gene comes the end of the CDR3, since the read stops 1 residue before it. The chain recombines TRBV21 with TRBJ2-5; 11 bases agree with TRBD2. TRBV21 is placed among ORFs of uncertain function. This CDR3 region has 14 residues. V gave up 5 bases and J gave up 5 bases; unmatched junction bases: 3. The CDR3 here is CASSDWGGIDTQYF. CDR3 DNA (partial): TGTGCTAGCAGTGACTGGGGGGGAATAGACACCCAGTAC.

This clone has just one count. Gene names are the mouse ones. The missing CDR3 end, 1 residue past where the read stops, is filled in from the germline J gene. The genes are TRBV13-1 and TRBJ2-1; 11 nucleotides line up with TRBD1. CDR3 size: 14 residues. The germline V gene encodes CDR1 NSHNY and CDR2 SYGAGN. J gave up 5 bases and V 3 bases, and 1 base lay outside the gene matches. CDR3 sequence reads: CASSGTGGHAEQFF. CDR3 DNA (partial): TGTGCCAGCAGTGGGACAGGGGGCCATGCTGAGCAGTTC.

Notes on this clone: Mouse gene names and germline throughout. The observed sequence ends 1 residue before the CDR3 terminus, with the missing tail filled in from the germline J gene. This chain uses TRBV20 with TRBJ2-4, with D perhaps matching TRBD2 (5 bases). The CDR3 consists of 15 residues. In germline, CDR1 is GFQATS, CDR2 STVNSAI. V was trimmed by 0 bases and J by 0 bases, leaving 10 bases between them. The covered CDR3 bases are TGTGGTGCTAGGGACTGGGAGAGTAGTCAAAACACCTTGTAC. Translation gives CGARDWESSQNTLY. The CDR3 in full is CGARDWESSQNTLYF.

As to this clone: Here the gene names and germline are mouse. The CDR3 DNA, read in part, is TGTGCCAGCAGTGACAGGGGAGGGGACACAGAAGTCTTC. Protein product: CASSDRGGDTEVF. The complete CDR3 protein is CASSDRGGDTEVFF. The chain uses TRBV13-3 and TRBJ1-1; maybe TRBD1 (6 bases). Read sequence stops 1 residue before the CDR3 end, and the germline J gene provides the missing end. The CDR3 covers 14 residues. V gave up 2 bases and J gave up 3 bases, with 11 bases separating them. Germline V gives CDR1 NNHDY, CDR2 SYVADS.

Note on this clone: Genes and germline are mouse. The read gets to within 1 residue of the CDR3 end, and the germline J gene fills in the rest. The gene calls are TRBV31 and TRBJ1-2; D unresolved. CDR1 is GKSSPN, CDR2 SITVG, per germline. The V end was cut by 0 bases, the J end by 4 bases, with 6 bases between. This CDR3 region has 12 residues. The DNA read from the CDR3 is TGTGCCTGGAGTCTGAGGGCCTCCGACTACACC. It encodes CAWSLRASDYT. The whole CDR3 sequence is CAWSLRASDYTF.

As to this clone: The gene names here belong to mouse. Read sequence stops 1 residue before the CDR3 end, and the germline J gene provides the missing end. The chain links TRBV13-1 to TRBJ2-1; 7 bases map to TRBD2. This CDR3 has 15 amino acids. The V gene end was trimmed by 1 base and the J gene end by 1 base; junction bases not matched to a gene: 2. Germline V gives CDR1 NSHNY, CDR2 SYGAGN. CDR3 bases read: TGTGCCAGCAGTGATCTGGGGGAGAACTATGCTGAGCAGTTC. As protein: CASSDLGENYAEQF. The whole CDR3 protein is CASSDLGENYAEQFF.

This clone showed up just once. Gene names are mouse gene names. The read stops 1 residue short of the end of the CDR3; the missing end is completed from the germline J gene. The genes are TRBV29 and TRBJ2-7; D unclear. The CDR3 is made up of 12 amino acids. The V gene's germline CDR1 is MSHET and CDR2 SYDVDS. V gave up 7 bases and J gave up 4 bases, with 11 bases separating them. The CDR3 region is CASTPQQYEQYF. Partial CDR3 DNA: TGTGCTAGCACCCCACAACAATATGAACAGTAC.

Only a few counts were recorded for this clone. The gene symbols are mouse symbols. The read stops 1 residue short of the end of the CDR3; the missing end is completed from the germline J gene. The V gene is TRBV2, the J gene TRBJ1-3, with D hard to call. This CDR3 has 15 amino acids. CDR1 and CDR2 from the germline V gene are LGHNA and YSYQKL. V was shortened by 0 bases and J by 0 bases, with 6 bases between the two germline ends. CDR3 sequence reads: CASSQESDSGNTLYF. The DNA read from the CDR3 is TGTGCCAGCAGCCAAGAATCAGATTCTGGAAATACGCTCTAT.

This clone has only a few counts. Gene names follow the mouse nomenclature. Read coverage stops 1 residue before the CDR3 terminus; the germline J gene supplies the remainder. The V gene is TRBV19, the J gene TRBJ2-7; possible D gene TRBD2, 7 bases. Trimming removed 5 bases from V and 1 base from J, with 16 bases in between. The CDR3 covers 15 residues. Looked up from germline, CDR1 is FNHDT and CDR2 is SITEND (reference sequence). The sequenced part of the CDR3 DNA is TGTGCCAGCAGGCCTCTGGGGGCTCGTTCCTATGAACAGTAC. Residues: CASRPLGARSYEQY. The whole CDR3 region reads CASRPLGARSYEQYF.